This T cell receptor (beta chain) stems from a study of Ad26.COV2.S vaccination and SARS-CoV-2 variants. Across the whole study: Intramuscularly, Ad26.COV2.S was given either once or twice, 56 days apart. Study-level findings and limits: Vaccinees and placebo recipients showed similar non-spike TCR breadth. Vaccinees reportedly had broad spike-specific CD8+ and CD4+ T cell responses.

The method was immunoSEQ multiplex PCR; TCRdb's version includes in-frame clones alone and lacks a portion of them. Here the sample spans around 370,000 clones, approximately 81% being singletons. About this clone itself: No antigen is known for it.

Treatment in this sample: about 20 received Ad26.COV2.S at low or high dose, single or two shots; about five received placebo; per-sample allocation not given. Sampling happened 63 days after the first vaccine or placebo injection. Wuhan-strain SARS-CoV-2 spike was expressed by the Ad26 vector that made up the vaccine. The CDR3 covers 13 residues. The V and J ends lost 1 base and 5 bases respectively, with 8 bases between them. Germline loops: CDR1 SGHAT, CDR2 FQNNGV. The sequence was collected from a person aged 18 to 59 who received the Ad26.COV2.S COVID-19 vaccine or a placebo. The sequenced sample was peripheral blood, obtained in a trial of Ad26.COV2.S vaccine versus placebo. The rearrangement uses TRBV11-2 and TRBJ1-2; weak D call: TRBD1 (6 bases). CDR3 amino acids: CASSLATGYGYTF. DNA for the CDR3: TGTGCCAGCAGCTTAGCGACAGGTTATGGCTACACCTTC.